The entry below gives a single T cell receptor (beta chain) sequence along with its context. The data were produced by immunoSEQ multiplex PCR, yet TCRdb's version contains in-frame clones alone and is incomplete. This sample carries more than 75,000 clones, approximately 86% of them seen once, and the ten largest clones take nearly 5%. These data originate in a study of blood T cell repertoires in COVID-19. Overall study: Sources were T cells, B-cell-depleted T cells, or PBMCs; the material itself was cDNA or gDNA.

V was trimmed by 4 bases and J by 6 bases, leaving 15 bases between them. This CDR3 contains 14 residues. Germline CDR1 reads ENHRY; CDR2 reads SYGVKD. The gene calls are TRBV10-3 and TRBJ1-1; a possible D gene is TRBD1 (6 bases). The clonotype comes from a woman of 80 years or more with acute or convalescent COVID-19. The sample taken for sequencing was peripheral blood. In nucleotides, the CDR3 is TGTGCCATCAGTGGGAGGGGGGGGCTGTCTGAAGCTTTCTTT. It codes for CAISGRGGLSEAFF.